The next 3 T cell receptor beta chains were all read from a single sample in a study of T cells after yellow fever vaccination. MiXCR, applied by TCRdb to the 5' RACE reads, yields one record per CDR3 protein. The table shows about 110,000 distinct CDR3 sequences, with roughly 8.9% occurring only once. The sample in question was CD8+ T cells sorted from PBMCs, obtained 45 days after the yellow fever booster vaccination. The receptors were sampled from a man in his thirties or forties who received the YFV17D yellow fever vaccine.

The V and J genes are TRBV5-1 and TRBJ2-3; D perhaps matches TRBD2 (5 bases). In germline, CDR1 is SGHRS, CDR2 YFSETQ. V lost 4 bases and J lost 2, with 11 bases in between. The CDR3 is made up of 14 amino acids. The CDR3 is CASSLQRYTDTQYF. The CDR3 DNA reads TGCGCCAGCAGCCTACAGCGGTACACAGATACGCAGTATTTT.

This clonotype was counted ten times or more. The chain couples TRBV5-1 to TRBJ1-4; D is unresolved. CDR1 and CDR2 from the germline V gene are SGHRS and YFSETQ. The CDR3 is 14 amino acids. Trimming pared 1 base from V and 3 bases from J, leaving 7 bases between. The CDR3 nucleotides are TGCGCCAGCAGCTTGTTCCAGGCTAATGAAAAACTGTTTTTT. This sequence encodes CASSLFQANEKLFF.

V is TRBV27 and J is TRBJ2-2; the D gene is possibly TRBD1 (6 bases). The V gene lost 3 bases and the J gene lost 6 bases, with 8 bases spanning the gap. Germline-derived CDR1 and CDR2 are MNHEY and SMNVEV (reference sequence). The CDR3 sequence is 13 residues long. Here the CDR3 DNA reads TGTGCCAGCAGTTTCGGACAGCCCGGGGAGCTGTTTTTT. As protein: CASSFGQPGELFF.